These T cell receptor beta chains were read from a single sample in a study of shared clonotypes between healthy human individuals. The table came from immunoSEQ multiplex PCR; TCRdb's copy has only in-frame clones and leaves some out. This table holds hundreds of thousands of clones, around 97% found once. The sequenced material came from naive CD4+ T cells sorted from blood. All receptors derive from a woman in her 30s in good health. CDR3s include the opening cysteine and the closing phenylalanine or tryptophan. The D gene is left open where the match is weak. The listing skips clone size in some rows; elsewhere it reads once, few, many or a size class.

TRBV6-1	NA	NA	TRBJ1-5	TGTGCCAGCAGTGGCGACAGACAGACCTCTGATAGCAATCAGCCCCAGCATTTT	CASSGDRQTSDSNQPQHF
TRBV6-5	NA	TRBD1	TRBJ1-1	TGTGCCAGCAGTTACCAGGACAGGGGAGACACTGAAGCTTTCTTT	CASSYQDRGDTEAFF
TRBV29-1	NA	TRBD1	TRBJ2-7	TGCAGCGTGACAGGGGGACACTACGAGCAGTACTTC	CSVTGGHYEQYF
TRBV7-2	NA	NA	TRBJ1-5	TGTGCCAGCAGCTTAGCGATAGGGTACCAGGGAAAACGGCCCCAGCATTTT	CASSLAIGYQGKRPQHF
TRBV28	NA	TRBD2	TRBJ2-3	TGTGCCAGCAGCCATCGGGGGGTGGGCGTTGGGTTCGGTACGCAGTATTTT	CASSHRGVGVGFGTQYF
TRBV5-1	NA	NA	TRBJ1-1	TGCGCCAGCAGCTTGGACCCTAACGGTGAAGCTTTCTTT	CASSLDPNGEAFF
TRBV6-5	NA	NA	TRBJ2-7	TGTGCCAGCAGTCCGAACGGGGCGCGAGAGCAGTACTTC	CASSPNGAREQYF
TRBV6-4	NA	TRBD2	TRBJ2-3	TGTGCCAGCAGTGACAAACTAGCGGGAGTGGTGCAGTATTTT	CASSDKLAGVVQYF
TRBV27	NA	TRBD2	TRBJ2-1	TGTGCCACCTCAGTTAGCGGGAACAATGAGCAGTTCTTC	CATSVSGNNEQFF
TRBV7-9	NA	TRBD2	TRBJ2-7	TGTGCCAGCAGCCCTAGCGGGGCATCCTACGAGCAGTACTTC	CASSPSGASYEQYF
TRBV28	NA	NA	TRBJ2-5	TGTGCCAGCAGTTTATTTGGGGATGAAGAGACCCAGTACTTC	CASSLFGDEETQYF
TRBV2	once	TRBD2	TRBJ2-2	TGTGCCAGCAGGTCCGGGACTAGTCTGGTCGGGGAGCTGTTTTTT	CASRSGTSLVGELFF
TRBV27	NA	NA	TRBJ2-2	TGTGCCAGTAGACTGATAAACACCGGGGAGCTGTTTTTT	CASRLINTGELFF
TRBV11-2	few	NA	TRBJ1-1	TGTGCCAGCAGCTTTGGGAGCGGGAACACTGAAGCTTTCTTT	CASSFGSGNTEAFF
TRBV5-8	NA	NA	TRBJ2-3	TGTGCCAGCAGCTTGCCCTTTAGTACCGACGTGGATACGCAGTATTTT	CASSLPFSTDVDTQYF
TRBV11-2	NA	NA	TRBJ2-1	TGTGCCAGCAGCTTAGCCCCCGGCCCCACTGGCAATGAGCAGTTCTTC	CASSLAPGPTGNEQFF
TRBV18	NA	NA	TRBJ2-7	TGTGCCAGCTCAACACAGAAGTTCGAGCAGTACTTC	CASSTQKFEQYF
TRBV28	NA	NA	TRBJ2-1	TGTGCCAGCAACCCTACTGGGGGAGGTTCAGGGTGGGAGCAGTTCTTC	CASNPTGGGSGWEQFF
TRBV30	NA	TRBD2	TRBJ2-5	TGTGCCTGGAGCGCGGTGACTAGCGGGAGGGAGACCCAGTACTTC	CAWSAVTSGRETQYF
TRBV28	NA	TRBD1	TRBJ1-1	TGTGCCAGCAGTTTTCTTCAGGGGGTTTTAGCTTTCTTT	CASSFLQGVLAFF
TRBV19	NA	NA	TRBJ1-4	TGTGCCAGTAGTGATTGGGCACCGGCAACTAATGAAAAACTGTTTTTT	CASSDWAPATNEKLFF
TRBV6-1	NA	NA	TRBJ2-4	TGTGCCAGCAGTGGGGGTGCGGCGTTCGAGTTATTAGCCAAAAACATTCAGTACTTC	CASSGGAAFELLAKNIQYF
TRBV6-5	NA	NA	TRBJ2-3	TGTGCCAGCAGTTACTCCTGGGGAGTCGAGACAGATACGCAGTATTTT	CASSYSWGVETDTQYF
TRBV5-1	NA	NA	TRBJ2-5	TGCGCCAGCAGCTTGACTAGTCCAGGGGAGACCCAGTACTTC	CASSLTSPGETQYF
TRBV27	NA	NA	TRBJ2-7	TGTGCCAGCAGTTCTCTCAGACCCTACGAGCAGTACTTC	CASSSLRPYEQYF
TRBV6-1	NA	TRBD2	TRBJ2-1	TGTGCCAGCAGTGAATTACTAGCGGGGGCAAGGGAGCAGTTCTTC	CASSELLAGAREQFF
TRBV10-3	NA	NA	TRBJ1-2	TGTGCCATCAGTGAGGGGGGGCAGGGGAGCTATGGCTACACCTTC	CAISEGGQGSYGYTF
TRBV19	NA	NA	TRBJ1-5	TGTGCCAGTAGCACCAAGGTGAGGAATCAGCCCCAGCATTTT	CASSTKVRNQPQHF
TRBV10-2	NA	NA	TRBJ1-1	TGCGCCAGCAGTGAGGCCTCTGAAGCTTTCTTT	CASSEASEAFF
TRBV7-2	NA	NA	TRBJ2-3	TGTGCCAGCAGCAAAGCAGATACGCAGTATTTT	CASSKADTQYF